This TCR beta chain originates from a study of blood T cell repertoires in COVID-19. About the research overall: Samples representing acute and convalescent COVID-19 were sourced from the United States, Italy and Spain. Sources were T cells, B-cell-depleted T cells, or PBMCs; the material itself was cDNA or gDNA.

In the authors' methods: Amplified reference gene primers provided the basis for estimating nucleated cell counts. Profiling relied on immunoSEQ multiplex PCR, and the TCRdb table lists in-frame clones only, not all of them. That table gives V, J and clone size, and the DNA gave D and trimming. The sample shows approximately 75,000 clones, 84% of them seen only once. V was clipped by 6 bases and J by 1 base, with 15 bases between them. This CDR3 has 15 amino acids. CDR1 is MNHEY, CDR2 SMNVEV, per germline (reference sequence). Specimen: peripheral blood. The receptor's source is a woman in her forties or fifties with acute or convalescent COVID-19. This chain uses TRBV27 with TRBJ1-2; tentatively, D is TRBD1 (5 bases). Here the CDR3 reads CASSLEGVGNYGYTF. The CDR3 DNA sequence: TGTGCCAGCAGCTTGGAAGGGGTGGGTAACTATGGCTACACCTTC.